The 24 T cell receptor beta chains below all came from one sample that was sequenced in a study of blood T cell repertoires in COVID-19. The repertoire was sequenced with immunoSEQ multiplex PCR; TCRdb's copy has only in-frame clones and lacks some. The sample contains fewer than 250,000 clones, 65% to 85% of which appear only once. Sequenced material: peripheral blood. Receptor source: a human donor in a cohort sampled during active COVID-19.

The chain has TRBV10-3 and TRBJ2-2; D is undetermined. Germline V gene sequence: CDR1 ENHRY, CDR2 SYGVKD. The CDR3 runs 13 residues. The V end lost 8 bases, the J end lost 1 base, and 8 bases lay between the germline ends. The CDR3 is CAIGGGNTGELFF. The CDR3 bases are TGTGCCATCGGCGGCGGGAACACCGGGGAGCTGTTTTTT.

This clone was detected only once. The CDR3 bases are TGTGCCAGCAGCATCCAGACAGATCAGCCCCAGCATTTT. Protein sequence: CASSIQTDQPQHF. The rearrangement links TRBV11-2 to TRBJ1-5, with D perhaps matching TRBD1 (5 bases). The ends were cut back, 5 bases at V and 5 bases at J, with 10 bases in the middle. The germline CDR1 and CDR2 sequences are SGHAT and FQNNGV. CDR3 size: 13 residues.

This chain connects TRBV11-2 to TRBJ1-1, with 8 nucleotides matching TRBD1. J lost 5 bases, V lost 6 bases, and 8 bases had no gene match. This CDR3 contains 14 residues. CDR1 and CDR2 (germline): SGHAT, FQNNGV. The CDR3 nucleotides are TGTGCCAGCAGACCGCCAGGGGGCCGTACTGAAGCTTTCTTT. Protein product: CASRPPGGRTEAFF. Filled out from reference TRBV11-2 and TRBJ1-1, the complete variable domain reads EAGVAQSPRYKIIEKRQSVAFWCNPISGHATLYWYQQILGQGPKLLIQFQNNGVVDDSQLPKDRFSAERLKGVDSTLKIQPAKLEDSAVYLCASRPPGGRTEAFFGQGTRLTVV.

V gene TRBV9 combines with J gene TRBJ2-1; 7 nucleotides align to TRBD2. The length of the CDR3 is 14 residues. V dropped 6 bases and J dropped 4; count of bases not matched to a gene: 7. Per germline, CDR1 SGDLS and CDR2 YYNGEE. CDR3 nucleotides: TGTGCCAGCACCCCCGGGGGGACGTACAATGAGCAGTTCTTC. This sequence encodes CASTPGGTYNEQFF.

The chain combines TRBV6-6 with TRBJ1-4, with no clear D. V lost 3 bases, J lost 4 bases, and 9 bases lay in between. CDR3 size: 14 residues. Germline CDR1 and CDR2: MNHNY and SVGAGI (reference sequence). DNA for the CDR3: TGTGCCAGCAGTTATGCTACAGATAATGAAAAACTGTTTTTT. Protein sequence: CASSYATDNEKLFF.

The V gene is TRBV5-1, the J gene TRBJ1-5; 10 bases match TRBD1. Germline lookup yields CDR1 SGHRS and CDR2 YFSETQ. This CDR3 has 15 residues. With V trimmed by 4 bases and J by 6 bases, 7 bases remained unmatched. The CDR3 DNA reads TGCGCCAGCAGCCGGGACAGGGGATTTCGTCAGCCCCAGCATTTT. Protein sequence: CASSRDRGFRQPQHF.

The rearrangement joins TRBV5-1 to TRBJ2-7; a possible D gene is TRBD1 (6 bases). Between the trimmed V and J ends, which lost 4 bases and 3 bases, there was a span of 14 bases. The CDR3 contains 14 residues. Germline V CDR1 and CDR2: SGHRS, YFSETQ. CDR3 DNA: TGCGCCAGCAGCCCGGGACAAGAATTCTACGAGCAGTACTTC. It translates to CASSPGQEFYEQYF.

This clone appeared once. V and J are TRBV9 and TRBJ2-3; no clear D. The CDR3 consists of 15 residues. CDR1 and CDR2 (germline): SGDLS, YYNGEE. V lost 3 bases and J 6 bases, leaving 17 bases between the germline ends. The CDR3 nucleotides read TGTGCCAGCAGCGCCTCGACGAGCGTTTCGGATACGCAGTATTTT. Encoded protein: CASSASTSVSDTQYF.

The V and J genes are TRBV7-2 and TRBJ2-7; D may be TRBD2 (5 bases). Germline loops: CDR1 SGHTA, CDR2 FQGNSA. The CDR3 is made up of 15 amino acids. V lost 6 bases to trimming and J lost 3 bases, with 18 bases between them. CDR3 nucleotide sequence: TGTGCCAGCAGTTCTATTTCAGGCGGGTTCTACGAGCAGTACTTC. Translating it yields CASSSISGGFYEQYF.

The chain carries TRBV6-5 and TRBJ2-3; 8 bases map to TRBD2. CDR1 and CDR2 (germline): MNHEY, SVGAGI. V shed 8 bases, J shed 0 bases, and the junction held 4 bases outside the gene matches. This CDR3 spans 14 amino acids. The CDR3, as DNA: TGTGCCAGCGTCCCTAGCGGGAGCACAGATACGCAGTATTTT. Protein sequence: CASVPSGSTDTQYF.

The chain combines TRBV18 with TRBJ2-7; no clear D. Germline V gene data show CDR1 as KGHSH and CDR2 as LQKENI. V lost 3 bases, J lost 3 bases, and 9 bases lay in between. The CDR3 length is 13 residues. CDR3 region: CASSPYGLYEQYF. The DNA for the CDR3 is TGTGCCAGCTCACCGTACGGTCTCTACGAGCAGTACTTC. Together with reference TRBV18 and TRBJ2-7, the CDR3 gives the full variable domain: NAGVMQNPRHLVRRRGQEARLRCSPMKGHSHVYWYRQLPEEGLKFMVYLQKENIIDESGMPKERFSAEFPKEGPSILRIQQVVRGDSAAYFCASSPYGLYEQYFGPGTRLTVT.

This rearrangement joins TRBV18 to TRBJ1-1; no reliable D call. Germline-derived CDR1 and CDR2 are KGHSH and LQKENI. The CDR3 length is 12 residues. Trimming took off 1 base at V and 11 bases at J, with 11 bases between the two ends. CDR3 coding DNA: TGTGCCAGCTCACCACAGGAGGGTCGGGCTTTCTTT. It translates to CASSPQEGRAFF.

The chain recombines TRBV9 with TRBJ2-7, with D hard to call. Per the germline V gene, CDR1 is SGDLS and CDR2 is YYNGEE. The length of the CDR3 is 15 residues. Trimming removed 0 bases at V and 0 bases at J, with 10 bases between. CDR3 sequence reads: CASSVESVHSYEQYF. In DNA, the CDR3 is TGTGCCAGCAGCGTAGAGAGCGTACACTCCTACGAGCAGTACTTC.

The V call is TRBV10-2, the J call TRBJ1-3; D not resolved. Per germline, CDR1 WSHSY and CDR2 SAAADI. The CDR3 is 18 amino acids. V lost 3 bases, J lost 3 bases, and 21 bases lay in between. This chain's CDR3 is CASSDLTLLASGGNTIYF. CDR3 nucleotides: TGCGCCAGCAGTGATCTGACCCTGCTTGCTTCGGGTGGAAACACCATATATTTT.

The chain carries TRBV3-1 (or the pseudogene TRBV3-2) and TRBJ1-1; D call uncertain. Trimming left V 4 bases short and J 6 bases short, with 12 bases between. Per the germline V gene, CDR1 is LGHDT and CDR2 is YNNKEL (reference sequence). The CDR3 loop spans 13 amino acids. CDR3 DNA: TGTGCCAGCAGCCCCGGTATAGCCGCTGAAGCTTTCTTT. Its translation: CASSPGIAAEAFF.

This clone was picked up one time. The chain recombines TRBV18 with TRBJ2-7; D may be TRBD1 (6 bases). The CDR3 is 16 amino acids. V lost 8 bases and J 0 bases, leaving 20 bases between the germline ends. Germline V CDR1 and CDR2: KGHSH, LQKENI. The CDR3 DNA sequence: TGTGCCAGCCGCCCCTCTAGGGGGATGGGCTCCTACGAGCAGTACTTC. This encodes CASRPSRGMGSYEQYF.

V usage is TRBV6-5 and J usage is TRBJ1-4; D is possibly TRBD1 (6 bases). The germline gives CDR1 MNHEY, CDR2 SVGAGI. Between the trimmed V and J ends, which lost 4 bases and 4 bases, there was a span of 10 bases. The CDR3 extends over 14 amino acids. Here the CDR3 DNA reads TGTGCCAGCAGTTCGGACAGTCGTAATGAAAAACTGTTTTTT. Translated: CASSSDSRNEKLFF.

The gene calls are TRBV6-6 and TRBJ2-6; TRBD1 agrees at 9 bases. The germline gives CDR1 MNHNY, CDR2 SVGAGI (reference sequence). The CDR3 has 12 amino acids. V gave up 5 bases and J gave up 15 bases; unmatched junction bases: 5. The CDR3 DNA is TGTGCCAGCAGTCGGACAGGGGTTGGCCTGACTTTC. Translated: CASSRTGVGLTF.

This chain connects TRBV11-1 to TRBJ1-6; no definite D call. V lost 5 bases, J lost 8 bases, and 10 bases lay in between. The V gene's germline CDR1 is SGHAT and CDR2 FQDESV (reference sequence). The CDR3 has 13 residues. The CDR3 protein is CASSETGYSPLHF. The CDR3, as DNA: TGTGCCAGCAGCGAGACGGGTTATTCACCCCTCCACTTT.

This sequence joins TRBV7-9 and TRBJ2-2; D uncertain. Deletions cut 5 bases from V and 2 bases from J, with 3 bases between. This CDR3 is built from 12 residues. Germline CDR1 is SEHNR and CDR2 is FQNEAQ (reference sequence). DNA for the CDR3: TGTGCCAGCAGCCTCAACACCGGGGAGCTGTTTTTT. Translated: CASSLNTGELFF.

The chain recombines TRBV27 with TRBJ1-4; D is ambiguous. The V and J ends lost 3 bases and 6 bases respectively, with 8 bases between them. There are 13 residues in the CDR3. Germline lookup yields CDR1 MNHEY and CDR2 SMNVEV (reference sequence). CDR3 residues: CASSFRRDEKLFF. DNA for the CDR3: TGTGCCAGCAGTTTCAGGCGTGATGAAAAACTGTTTTTT.

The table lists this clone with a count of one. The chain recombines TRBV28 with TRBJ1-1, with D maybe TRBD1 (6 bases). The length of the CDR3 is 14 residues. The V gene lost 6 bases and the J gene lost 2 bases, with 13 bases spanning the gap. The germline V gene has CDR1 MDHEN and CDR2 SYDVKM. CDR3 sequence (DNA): TGTGCCAGCAGCAGAATCAGGGGAAACACTGAAGCTTTCTTT. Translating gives CASSRIRGNTEAFF.

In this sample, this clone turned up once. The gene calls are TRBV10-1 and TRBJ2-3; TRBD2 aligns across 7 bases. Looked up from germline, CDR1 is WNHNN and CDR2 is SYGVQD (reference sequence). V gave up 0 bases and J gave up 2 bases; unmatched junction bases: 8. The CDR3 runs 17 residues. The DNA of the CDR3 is TGCGCCAGCAGTGAGTCGGGGTTCGGGACTATCACAGATACGCAGTATTTT. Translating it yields CASSESGFGTITDTQYF.

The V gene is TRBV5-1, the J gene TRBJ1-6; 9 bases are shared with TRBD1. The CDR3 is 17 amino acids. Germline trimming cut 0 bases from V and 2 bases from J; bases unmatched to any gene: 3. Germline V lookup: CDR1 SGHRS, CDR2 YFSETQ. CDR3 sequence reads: CASSLARDRAYNSPLHF. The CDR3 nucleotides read TGCGCCAGCAGCTTGGCCCGGGACAGGGCCTATAATTCACCCCTCCACTTT.